One and the same sample provided the 23 T cell receptor beta chains below, sequenced in a study of regulatory T cells in long-lasting Graves disease. Building the TCR beta libraries relied on iRepertoire HTBI primers, and CDR3 regions underwent Arm-PCR. TCRdb fed the multiplex PCR reads into MiXCR, producing one record per CDR3 protein. Of approximately 470,000 distinct CDR3 sequences listed, around 15% were seen once; the top ten hold 10% to 15%. Time point: newly diagnosed GD, antithyroid drugs for less than 3 months. Making the TCR library involved RNA that had been extracted from PBMCs. These records were also assigned to another study, of T cells in Graves' hyperthyroidism and ophthalmopathy.

Sequencing used peripheral blood mononuclear cells (PBMCs), obtained at new diagnosis, from a patient treated with antithyroid drugs. The source of these receptors is a man between 35 and 55 years old with Graves disease.

This clonotype was observed at least ten times. The chain is built from TRBV18 and TRBJ1-1, with 7 nucleotides matching TRBD1. Germline CDR1 and CDR2: KGHSH and LQKENI. The CDR3 is 14 amino acids. Trimming removed 6 bases from V and 1 base from J; junction bases left unmatched: 5. The CDR3 DNA reads as TGTGCCAGCTCCGACAGGGATTCGAACACTGAAGCTTTCTTT. This translates into CASSDRDSNTEAFF.

This clonotype was counted a few times. The chain carries TRBV2 and TRBJ2-5, with D perhaps TRBD1 (5 bases). The CDR3 spans 13 residues. Germline V gene data show CDR1 as SNHLY and CDR2 as FYNNEI. V was trimmed by 6 bases and J by 4 bases, leaving 12 bases between them. CDR3 amino acids: CASRVLQGETQYF. In nucleotides, the CDR3 is TGTGCCAGCAGAGTCCTCCAGGGAGAGACCCAGTACTTC.

This clonotype occurred many times. J is TRBJ2-1 and V is TRBV6-2 or TRBV6-3, with 13 positions matching TRBD2. Germline V gene sequence: CDR1 MNHEY, CDR2 SVGEGT. The CDR3 is 18 amino acids. J gave up 1 base and V 4 bases, and 7 bases lay outside the gene matches. CDR3 sequence reads: CASSLRTSGSVSYNEQFF. For the CDR3, the DNA is TGTGCCAGCAGTTTAAGGACTAGCGGGAGTGTGTCCTACAATGAGCAGTTCTTC.

This clonotype was found many times. This chain links TRBV6-2 or TRBV6-3 with TRBJ2-3, with D tentatively TRBD1 or TRBD2 (6 bases each). The CDR3 is made up of 14 amino acids. Germline V gives CDR1 MNHEY, CDR2 SVGEGT. V lost 5 bases and J lost 8, with 17 bases in between. CDR3 amino acids: CASSDLGGAGTQYF. For the CDR3, the DNA is TGTGCCAGCAGTGACTTGGGGGGCGCAGGTACGCAGTATTTT.

This chain connects TRBV28 to TRBJ2-2, with 7 bases fitting TRBD2. The germline V gene encodes CDR1 MDHEN and CDR2 SYDVKM. Germline trimming cut 6 bases from V and 11 bases from J; bases unmatched to any gene: 15. This CDR3 comprises 15 residues. CDR3: CASRLAGRPLTELFF. Written as DNA, the CDR3 is TGTGCCAGCAGGCTCGCCGGGAGGCCCCTCACTGAGCTGTTTTTT.

The V call is TRBV6-2 or TRBV6-3, the J call TRBJ2-2; no reliable D call. Germline V gene data show CDR1 as MNHEY and CDR2 as SVGEGT. This CDR3 has 14 amino acids. The V gene lost 0 bases and the J gene lost 5 bases, with 7 bases spanning the gap. The CDR3 DNA reads as TGTGCCAGCAGTTACTCGAGTCTAACCGGGGAGCTGTTTTTT. Residues: CASSYSSLTGELFF.

At least ten counts were recorded for this clonotype. V gene TRBV5-1 combines with J gene TRBJ2-1; the match to TRBD2 covers 8 bases. V shed 0 bases, J shed 5 bases, and the junction held 7 bases outside the gene matches. CDR1 is SGHRS and CDR2 is YFSETQ in the germline V gene. The CDR3 extends over 16 amino acids. The CDR3 DNA is TGCGCCAGCAGCTTGGTGCCGGGACTAGGGGACAATGAGCAGTTCTTC. Translating it yields CASSLVPGLGDNEQFF.

This clonotype was counted many times. The rearrangement links TRBV28 to TRBJ2-7; D remains ambiguous. V was shortened by 3 bases and J by 3 bases, with 9 bases between the two germline ends. Germline CDR1 reads MDHEN; CDR2 reads SYDVKM. The CDR3 is 13 amino acids. The chain's CDR3 is CASSLWRSYEQYF. In DNA, the CDR3 is TGTGCCAGCAGTTTGTGGCGGAGCTACGAGCAGTACTTC. The variable domain in full, with the rest retrieved from reference TRBV28 and TRBJ2-7, is DVKVTQSSRYLVKRTGEKVFLECVQDMDHENMFWYRQDPGLGLRLIYFSYDVKMKEKGDIPEGYSVSREKKERFSLILESASTNQTSMYLCASSLWRSYEQYFGPGTRLTVT.

In regard to this clonotype: Sequence at one end of the junction differs from germline and may be a read error. The chain has TRBV6-1 and TRBJ2-2; 16 bases line up with TRBD2. The length of the CDR3 is 17 residues. Germline V CDR1 and CDR2: MNHNS, SASEGT. The CDR3 sequence: CASTPGTSGRANGEPFF. In DNA form, the CDR3 reads TGTGCCAGCACTCCAGGGACTAGCGGGAGGGCTAACGGGGAGCCGTTTTTT.

This clonotype has at least ten counts. The chain links TRBV20-1 to TRBJ2-7, with 7 bases that match TRBD1. This CDR3 has 16 residues. Losses at the gene ends were 5 bases for V and 2 bases for J; bases not matched to a gene: 15. The V gene's germline CDR1 is DFQATT and CDR2 SNEGSKA (reference sequence). The CDR3 DNA reads as TGCAGTGCTCAAGGGACCACAGGGGTATTTGCCTACGAGCAGTACTTC. It encodes CSAQGTTGVFAYEQYF.

This clonotype occurred many times. The chain is built from TRBV28 and TRBJ2-7; TRBD2 matches 7 bases. The CDR3 has 15 amino acids. Per germline, CDR1 MDHEN and CDR2 SYDVKM. Losses at the gene ends were 7 bases for V and 6 bases for J; bases not matched to a gene: 15. The CDR3 bases are TGTGCCAGCAAGTTAGGTGCGGGAGAGTCTAGCGAGCAGTACTTC. It yields the protein CASKLGAGESSEQYF.

The sample holds many counts of this clonotype. V is TRBV28 and J is TRBJ2-2; 11 nucleotides align to TRBD2. Germline V gene lookup returns CDR1 MDHEN and CDR2 SYDVKM. The V and J ends lost 5 bases and 2 bases, in that order; junction bases with no gene match: 16. This CDR3 region has 20 residues. The CDR3, as DNA: TGTGCCAGCAGTCCACCCCTTGGGGCTAGCGGGAGGTATAACACCGGGGAGCTGTTTTTT. The encoded protein is CASSPPLGASGRYNTGELFF.

This chain links TRBV6-4 with TRBJ2-2; 11 bases align to TRBD2. Looked up from germline, CDR1 is MRHNA and CDR2 is SNTAGT. Trimming removed 6 bases from V and 2 bases from J; junction bases left unmatched: 5. This CDR3 is built from 16 residues. CDR3 in amino acids: CASRPTSGRNTGELFF. In DNA, the CDR3 is TGTGCCAGCAGACCCACTAGCGGGAGAAACACCGGGGAGCTGTTTTTT.

The chain has TRBV7-9 and TRBJ2-2; D is unclear. Germline CDR1 reads SEHNR; CDR2 reads FQNEAQ (reference sequence). Trimming took off 6 bases at V and 2 bases at J, with 10 bases between the two ends. This CDR3 comprises 14 residues. This CDR3 reads CASSRAINTGELFF. For the CDR3, the DNA is TGTGCCAGCAGTCGGGCAATCAACACCGGGGAGCTGTTTTTT.

This chain joins TRBV6-1 and TRBJ1-5; D unresolved. The CDR3 runs to 13 residues. V shed 6 bases and J shed 3 bases, with 9 bases lying between them. The germline V gene has CDR1 MNHNS and CDR2 SASEGT. CDR3 in DNA: TGTGCCAGCAGACGACAATTCAATCAGCCCCAGCATTTT. This encodes CASRRQFNQPQHF.

The chain employs TRBV6-1 and TRBJ2-7; D may be TRBD2 (6 bases). Per germline, CDR1 MNHNS and CDR2 SASEGT. The V and J ends lost 6 bases and 2 bases respectively, with 17 bases between them. The CDR3 spans 15 residues. The CDR3 coding sequence is TGTGCCAGCAGCCGTCCTAGCGTTTCAACCTACGAGCAGTACTTC. Residues: CASSRPSVSTYEQYF.

The chain links TRBV6-2 or TRBV6-3 to TRBJ1-6; 8 bases are a match to TRBD1. CDR3 length: 15 amino acids. Germline loops: CDR1 MNHEY, CDR2 SVGEGT. The J segment lost 5 bases and the V segment lost 2 bases, leaving 2 bases of the junction unmatched. The CDR3 here is CASSYRQGHNSPLHF. The CDR3 bases are TGTGCCAGCAGTTACCGACAGGGGCATAATTCACCCCTCCACTTT.

Ten or more counts support this clonotype. This chain connects TRBV6-5 to TRBJ2-7; D is ambiguous. Germline V gene lookup returns CDR1 MNHEY and CDR2 SVGAGI. Trimming took off 2 bases at V and 5 bases at J, with 4 bases between the two ends. This CDR3 has 11 amino acids. CDR3 loop: CASSYANEQYF. CDR3 nucleotide sequence: TGTGCCAGCAGTTACGCGAACGAGCAGTACTTC.

V usage is TRBV7-9 and J usage is TRBJ2-1; 7 positions match TRBD2. The CDR3 length is 16 residues. Trimming cost V 2 bases and J 4 bases; bases outside gene matches: 8. CDR1 is SEHNR and CDR2 is FQNEAQ in the germline V gene (reference sequence). CDR3 loop: CASSLNWLADYNEQFF. DNA of the CDR3: TGTGCCAGCAGCTTAAATTGGCTAGCGGATTACAATGAGCAGTTCTTC. The variable domain in full, with the rest retrieved from reference TRBV7-9 and TRBJ2-1, is DTGVSQNPRHKITKRGQNVTFRCDPISEHNRLYWYRQTLGQGPEFLTYFQNEAQLEKSRLLSDRFSAERPKGSFSTLEIQRTEQGDSAMYLCASSLNWLADYNEQFFGPGTRLTVL.

This clonotype has ten or more counts. The CDR3 loop reads CSARRGTSADTQYF. In DNA form, the CDR3 reads TGCAGTGCTAGACGGGGGACTAGCGCGGATACGCAGTATTTT. The chain couples TRBV20-1 to TRBJ2-3, with 10 positions matching TRBD2. This CDR3 is 14 amino acids long. From germline, CDR1 is DFQATT and CDR2 SNEGSKA (reference sequence). J gave up 6 bases and V 2 bases, and 5 bases lay outside the gene matches.

Only a few counts were recorded for this clonotype. The rearrangement uses TRBV6-1 and TRBJ2-7, with D possibly being TRBD1 (6 bases). The CDR3 runs to 16 residues. Between the trimmed V and J ends, which lost 6 bases and 2 bases, there was a span of 20 bases. The germline CDR1 and CDR2 sequences are MNHNS and SASEGT. Written as DNA, the CDR3 is TGTGCCAGCAGCTTTAGAGCCGCAGGGGACCCCTACGAGCAGTACTTC. It yields the protein CASSFRAAGDPYEQYF.

This clonotype has a handful of counts. J is TRBJ1-5 and V is TRBV12-3 or TRBV12-4; 9 bases fit TRBD1. V trimming: 5 bases; J trimming: 6 bases; junction bases outside the gene matches: 8. The CDR3 loop spans 15 amino acids. CDR3: CASSGDRGRSQPQHF. CDR3 bases: TGTGCCAGCAGTGGCGACAGGGGGAGAAGTCAGCCCCAGCATTTT.

This clonotype was recorded at least ten times. J is TRBJ2-7 and V is TRBV28; 9 nucleotides agree with TRBD2. This CDR3 is 17 amino acids long. V was pared by 7 bases and J by 3 bases, with 16 bases of the junction left unmatched. CDR1 MDHEN and CDR2 SYDVKM come from the germline V gene. The CDR3: CASTRAGRSSGDYEQYF. In DNA, the CDR3 is TGTGCCAGCACTCGAGCCGGAAGATCTAGCGGGGACTACGAGCAGTACTTC. Using reference TRBV28 and TRBJ2-7 for the parts outside the CDR3, the full variable domain is DVKVTQSSRYLVKRTGEKVFLECVQDMDHENMFWYRQDPGLGLRLIYFSYDVKMKEKGDIPEGYSVSREKKERFSLILESASTNQTSMYLCASTRAGRSSGDYEQYFGPGTRLTVT.